The 10 T cell receptor beta chains reported below all come from one sample, sequenced in a study of blood T cell repertoires in COVID-19 (dated by TCRdb to 2018 to 2020). Library prep was done by the immunoSEQ multiplex PCR assay. As stored in TCRdb, this immuneACCESS dataset retains in-frame rearrangements with V and J assigned. A fraction of the clones does not appear; measured against another copy, unresolved V genes explain less than half of the discrepancy, and the remainder lacks a known reason. This sample holds under 45,000 clones; about 85% were observed only once. The top ten hold around 25% of the sample. Input material: peripheral blood. These receptors came from a woman at least 80 years old in a cohort sampled during active or convalescent COVID-19.

The chain carries TRBV9 and TRBJ2-7; D perhaps matches TRBD1 (6 bases). Per the germline V gene, CDR1 is SGDLS and CDR2 is YYNGEE. This CDR3 region has 15 residues. V was clipped by 3 bases and J by 3 bases, with 16 bases between them. CDR3 in DNA: TGTGCCAGCAGCGCCTCCGGGACAACCCACTACGAGCAGTACTTC. As protein: CASSASGTTHYEQYF.

This chain links TRBV4-1 with TRBJ1-1; perhaps TRBD1 as D (6 bases). This CDR3 spans 14 amino acids. V was trimmed by 2 bases and J by 4 bases, leaving 11 bases between them. Per germline, CDR1 MGHRA and CDR2 YSYEKL. The CDR3 region is CASSQPGHGTEAFF. The CDR3 nucleotides read TGCGCCAGCAGCCAACCGGGACACGGCACTGAAGCTTTCTTT.

This chain connects TRBV5-5 to TRBJ1-3; tentative D call: TRBD1 (5 bases). The CDR3 contains 15 residues. Germline V gene lookup returns CDR1 SGHKS and CDR2 YYEKEE (reference sequence). Trimming cost V 2 bases and J 3 bases, with 12 bases left between them. The CDR3 nucleotides read TGTGCCAGCAGCTTTTGGGGCGCAGGTGGAAACACCATATATTTT. It yields the protein CASSFWGAGGNTIYF.

CDR3 amino acids: CVRHAGQLQETQYF. CDR3 DNA: TGTGTCCGTCACGCGGGGCAGCTCCAAGAGACCCAGTACTTC. The V call is TRBV19, the J call TRBJ2-5, with D tentatively TRBD2 (6 bases). CDR3 length: 14 residues. In germline, CDR1 is LNHDA, CDR2 SQIVND (reference sequence).

The V call is TRBV29-1, the J call TRBJ2-7; TRBD1 matches at 8 bases. Germline V gives CDR1 SQVTM, CDR2 ANQGSEA. V lost 1 base to trimming and J lost 2 bases; unmatched junction nucleotides: 1. The length of the CDR3 is 13 residues. For the CDR3, the DNA is TGCAGCGTTGAAGGGACAGGGACCTACGAGCAGTACTTC. Translated: CSVEGTGTYEQYF.

V and J are TRBV11-3 and TRBJ2-1; D perhaps matches TRBD1 (5 bases). From germline, CDR1 is SGHNT and CDR2 YENEEA. Trimming removed 1 base at V and 6 bases at J, with 13 bases between. The CDR3 runs to 15 residues. The CDR3 coding sequence is TGTGCCAGCAGCTTAGGTATATTGGGGCTCAATGAGCAGTTCTTC. Its protein is CASSLGILGLNEQFF.

This chain connects TRBV7-8 to TRBJ2-7; 10 nucleotides line up with TRBD1. In germline, CDR1 is SGHVS, CDR2 FQNEAQ. The trim removed 4 bases at V and 5 bases at J, leaving 8 bases unmatched. The CDR3 totals 15 residues. The CDR3 nucleotides read TGTGCCAGCAGCTCGACCGGGACAGGGGCCCACGAGCAGTACTTC. This sequence encodes CASSSTGTGAHEQYF.

This sequence joins TRBV7-2 and TRBJ2-1; D call uncertain. The CDR3 is 14 amino acids. Germline V gene lookup returns CDR1 SGHTA and CDR2 FQGNSA. V lost 2 bases, J lost 3 bases, and 8 bases lay in between. Here the CDR3 DNA reads TGTGCCAGCAGCTTACCTAGTCTCTACAATGAGCAGTTCTTC. Translating it yields CASSLPSLYNEQFF.

This clone is a singleton in its sample. CDR3 nucleotides: TGCGCCAGCAGCCCGAATCTGGGACTCCCTACAGATACGCAGTATTTT. This gives the protein CASSPNLGLPTDTQYF. The chain combines TRBV4-3 with TRBJ2-3, with a weak D call TRBD2 (6 bases). Trimming left V 4 bases short and J 3 bases short, with 17 bases between. The germline V gene encodes CDR1 LGHNA and CDR2 YSLEER. The CDR3 has 16 residues.

The chain joins TRBV6-2 or TRBV6-3 to TRBJ1-1, with a possible D match to TRBD1 (6 bases). V lost 6 bases and J lost 1, with 15 bases in between. Germline V lookup: CDR1 MNHEY, CDR2 SVGEGT. This CDR3 contains 15 residues. The DNA of the CDR3 is TGTGCCAGCAGCGAGGACAGTTTTTCGAACACTGAAGCTTTCTTT. Protein sequence: CASSEDSFSNTEAFF.